The 23 T cell receptor beta chains below all came from one sample that was sequenced in a study of identical twins. TCRdb used MiXCR to reprocess the 5' RACE reads, holding one entry per CDR3 protein. The sample includes some 240,000 distinct CDR3 sequences, about 10% of them seen just once. The sequenced sample consisted of memory T cells sorted from blood. These receptors all stem from a man aged 45 to 65 in good health.

In this sample, this clonotype turned up many times. This chain uses TRBV24-1 with TRBJ2-6; TRBD2 might be the D (6 bases). This CDR3 comprises 16 residues. V shed 10 bases and J shed 0 bases, with 15 bases lying between them. Germline assignment: CDR1 KGHDR and CDR2 SFDVKD. DNA of the CDR3: TGTGCCACGGGGCCCGGGGGAACCTCTGGGGCCAACGTCCTGACTTTC. Translating gives CATGPGGTSGANVLTF.

This clonotype has just a few counts. The V call is TRBV4-3, the J call TRBJ2-1; 9 bases are a match to TRBD1. Germline CDR1 reads LGHNA; CDR2 reads YSLEER. The J segment lost 4 bases and the V segment lost 4 bases, leaving 5 bases of the junction unmatched. CDR3 length: 15 amino acids. CDR3 sequence (DNA): TGCGCCAGCAGCCCGGACAGGGGCTTGTACAATGAGCAGTTCTTC. Translated: CASSPDRGLYNEQFF.

The sample holds a few counts of this clonotype. The chain is built from TRBV7-2 and TRBJ1-4, with 7 positions matching TRBD1. Germline CDR1 is SGHTA and CDR2 is FQGNSA. With 5 bases clipped from V and 4 bases from J, the junction kept 7 bases outside the gene matches. The CDR3 contains 15 residues. CDR3 in amino acids: CASSKDRAINEKLFF. The CDR3 coding sequence is TGTGCCAGCAGCAAAGACAGGGCGATTAATGAAAAACTGTTTTTT.

About this clonotype itself: A single base separates this from a much larger clone, so it may be a read error. The V gene is TRBV5-6, the J gene TRBJ2-5; no clear D gene. V lost 4 bases, J lost 5 bases, and 15 bases lay in between. CDR3 length: 14 residues. Germline V gene data show CDR1 as SGHDT and CDR2 as YYEEEE. CDR3 sequence reads: CASSSQVSHETQYF. The CDR3 DNA reads as TGTGCCAGCAGCAGTCAGGTATCCCATGAGACCCAGTACTTC.

This clonotype was detected many times. The rearrangement joins TRBV20-1 to TRBJ2-1; D possibly corresponds to TRBD1 (6 bases). Germline V lookup: CDR1 DFQATT, CDR2 SNEGSKA (reference sequence). The CDR3 consists of 16 residues. Trimming took 0 bases from V and 2 from J, leaving 14 bases between them. The CDR3 loop is CSARDPGRGPYNEQFF. DNA of the CDR3: TGCAGTGCTAGAGACCCCGGCAGGGGCCCCTACAATGAGCAGTTCTTC.

The V gene is TRBV7-2, the J gene TRBJ2-3; TRBD2 might be the D (5 bases). Looked up from germline, CDR1 is SGHTA and CDR2 is FQGNSA. Trimming removed 3 bases from V and 1 base from J, with 11 bases in between. This CDR3 has 15 amino acids. The CDR3 loop reads CASSFRAGGTDTQYF. Written as DNA, the CDR3 is TGTGCCAGCAGCTTCCGGGCGGGTGGCACAGATACGCAGTATTTT. The whole variable domain, filled in from reference TRBV7-2 and TRBJ2-3, reads GAGVSQSPSNKVTEKGKDVELRCDPISGHTALYWYRQSLGQGLEFLIYFQGNSAPDKSGLPSDRFSAERTGGSVSTLTIQRTQQEDSAVYLCASSFRAGGTDTQYFGPGTRLTVL.

There are many counts of this clonotype. The V call is TRBV7-2, the J call TRBJ1-2; D gene uncertain. The ends were cut back, 1 base at V and 2 bases at J, with 2 bases in the middle. This CDR3 comprises 12 residues. CDR1 and CDR2 (germline): SGHTA, FQGNSA. The CDR3 loop is CASSLGNYGYTF. The CDR3 DNA follows: TGTGCCAGCAGCTTAGGGAACTATGGCTACACCTTC.

Ten or more counts support this clonotype. The gene calls are TRBV10-3 and TRBJ2-5, with 9 bases lining up with TRBD1. V was clipped by 5 bases and J by 4 bases; unmatched bases: 8. This CDR3 region has 15 residues. The germline V gene encodes CDR1 ENHRY and CDR2 SYGVKD. CDR3 bases: TGTGCCATCAGTACGGGACAGGGCGTCGTAGAGACCCAGTACTTC. Its protein product is CAISTGQGVVETQYF.

This clonotype was seen a handful of times. The rearrangement links TRBV12-3 or TRBV12-4 to TRBJ1-2, with D tentatively TRBD1 (6 bases). The germline V and J ends were trimmed by 7 bases and 8 bases, with 20 bases remaining between them. This CDR3 region has 14 residues. In nucleotides, the CDR3 is TGTGCCAGCACCCCGGCAGGACAGTCGAGCGGCTACACCTTC. Translated: CASTPAGQSSGYTF.

There are many counts of this clonotype. The chain couples TRBV15 to TRBJ2-1, with 9 positions matching TRBD2. The ends lost 6 bases at V and 1 base at J; junction bases unmatched: 16. CDR3 length equals 19 residues. Germline CDR1 and CDR2: LNHNV and YYDKDF (reference sequence). The CDR3: CATSKLGREGPFSYNEQFF. DNA of the CDR3: TGTGCCACCAGTAAACTGGGGCGGGAGGGCCCGTTTTCCTACAATGAGCAGTTCTTC.

This rearrangement joins TRBV27 to TRBJ2-7; D uncertain. This CDR3 comprises 12 residues. The germline gives CDR1 MNHEY, CDR2 SMNVEV (reference sequence). V lost 5 bases and J 3 bases, leaving 8 bases between the germline ends. In DNA form, the CDR3 reads TGTGCCAGCAGTAATATTGGCTACGAGCAGTACTTC. As protein: CASSNIGYEQYF.

This clonotype was seen repeatedly, ten times or more. The chain combines TRBV27 with TRBJ1-2, with 7 bases lining up with TRBD1. Germline V gene data show CDR1 as MNHEY and CDR2 as SMNVEV (reference sequence). This CDR3 spans 17 amino acids. The V and J ends lost 8 bases and 3 bases, in that order; junction bases with no gene match: 18. The CDR3 is CASGPRDSLKGDYGYTF. The CDR3 DNA reads as TGTGCCAGCGGCCCCCGGGACAGCCTTAAAGGGGACTATGGCTACACCTTC.

V gene TRBV6-2 or TRBV6-3 combines with J gene TRBJ2-7; D may match TRBD1 or TRBD2 (5 bases each). The CDR3 totals 14 residues. CDR1 and CDR2 (germline): MNHEY, SVGEGT. With 0 bases removed from V and 0 bases from J, the gap between germline ends came to 6 bases. CDR3 bases: TGTGCCAGCAGTTACTCGGGGGTCTCCTACGAGCAGTACTTC. This encodes CASSYSGVSYEQYF.

This clonotype turned up a few times. The chain couples TRBV7-2 to TRBJ2-1; TRBD2 matches at 9 bases. V lost 2 bases to trimming and J lost 7 bases; unmatched junction nucleotides: 12. Germline values: CDR1 SGHTA, CDR2 FQGNSA. CDR3 length: 17 amino acids. Written as DNA, the CDR3 is TGTGCCAGCAGCTTATCCCCTGCGGGGGGGCCTTTGAATGAGCAGTTCTTC. Translated: CASSLSPAGGPLNEQFF.

This clonotype was found many times. This chain joins TRBV3-1 and TRBJ2-2; 9 bases fit TRBD2. The CDR3 spans 15 residues. V was pared by 7 bases and J by 2 bases, with 5 bases of the junction left unmatched. Looked up from germline, CDR1 is LGHDT and CDR2 is YNNKEL (reference sequence). As DNA, the CDR3 is TGTGCCAGCACGGCTAGCGGGATTAACACCGGGGAGCTGTTTTTT. Amino acids: CASTASGINTGELFF.

The rearrangement uses TRBV18 and TRBJ1-1, with D perhaps matching TRBD1 (5 bases). The CDR3 contains 16 residues. V lost 3 bases and J 4 bases, leaving 18 bases between the germline ends. CDR1 is KGHSH and CDR2 is LQKENI in the germline V gene. The CDR3 is CASSPLPVTEFTEAFF. CDR3 in DNA: TGTGCCAGCTCACCGCTACCCGTGACAGAGTTCACTGAAGCTTTCTTT.

This clonotype was recorded many times. This chain connects TRBV20-1 to TRBJ2-5, with TRBD2 matching over 9 bases. Per germline, CDR1 DFQATT and CDR2 SNEGSKA (reference sequence). With V trimmed by 0 bases and J by 2 bases, 4 bases remained unmatched. CDR3 size: 15 residues. CDR3 sequence: CSARDGTSPQETQYF. CDR3 DNA: TGCAGTGCTAGAGATGGGACTAGCCCACAAGAGACCCAGTACTTC.

A remark on this clonotype: A much larger clone is a single base away; this may be a read error. The V call is TRBV19, the J call TRBJ2-3; D is undetermined. In germline, CDR1 is LNHDA, CDR2 SQIVND (reference sequence). Trimming took 3 bases from V and 2 from J, leaving 9 bases between them. The CDR3 contains 14 residues. CDR3 nucleotides: TGTGCCAGTAGTATCGGATTTTTCACAGATACGCAGTATTTT. It codes for CASSIGFFTDTQYF.

The gene calls are TRBV7-9 and TRBJ1-6, with TRBD1 identical over 9 bases. The CDR3 contains 14 residues. Germline CDR1 SEHNR, CDR2 FQNEAQ (reference sequence). Trimming removed 7 bases from V and 9 bases from J; junction bases left unmatched: 7. The CDR3 loop reads CASKNMDRGSPLHF. The CDR3 region has the DNA TGTGCCAGCAAGAATATGGACAGGGGTTCACCCCTCCACTTT. Supplemented by reference TRBV7-9 and TRBJ1-6, the full variable domain reads DTGVSQNPRHKITKRGQNVTFRCDPISEHNRLYWYRQTLGQGPEFLTYFQNEAQLEKSRLLSDRFSAERPKGSFSTLEIQRTEQGDSAMYLCASKNMDRGSPLHFGNGTRLTVT.

The rearrangement joins TRBV4-1 to TRBJ2-3; 9 nucleotides agree with TRBD2. Germline-derived CDR1 and CDR2 are MGHRA and YSYEKL. The CDR3 loop spans 18 amino acids. Losses at the gene ends were 1 base for V and 2 bases for J; bases not matched to a gene: 10. Here the CDR3 DNA reads TGCGCCAGCAGCCAAGTATCTCGAGGACTAGCGTTCACAGATACGCAGTATTTT. This gives the protein CASSQVSRGLAFTDTQYF.

The sample holds a few counts of this clonotype. The chain employs TRBV6-1 and TRBJ1-2; 7 nucleotides line up with TRBD1. The CDR3 totals 13 residues. With 7 bases clipped from V and 0 bases from J, the junction kept 2 bases outside the gene matches. Germline values: CDR1 MNHNS, CDR2 SASEGT. CDR3 residues: CASTGQTNYGYTF. The CDR3 coding sequence is TGTGCCAGCACGGGACAGACTAACTATGGCTACACCTTC.

Ten or more counts support this clonotype. The J gene is TRBJ2-1, the V gene TRBV12-3 or TRBV12-4; D is possibly TRBD1 or TRBD2 (7 bases each). The CDR3 is made up of 17 amino acids. V dropped 7 bases and J dropped 1 base, with 20 bases sitting between them. The CDR3 sequence is CASTSGGGEGSYNEQFF. The CDR3 region has the DNA TGTGCCAGCACTTCAGGGGGGGGCGAGGGGTCCTACAATGAGCAGTTCTTC.

This chain uses TRBV20-1 with TRBJ2-7; TRBD1 matches at 8 bases. The CDR3 spans 13 residues. The V and J ends lost 1 base and 5 bases, in that order; junction bases with no gene match: 4. The germline CDR1 and CDR2 sequences are DFQATT and SNEGSKA (reference sequence). CDR3 sequence: CSARGRGRNEQYF. The CDR3 region has the DNA TGCAGTGCTAGAGGCAGGGGGCGTAACGAGCAGTACTTC.